The sequence of this TCR beta chain was determined in a study of blood T cell repertoires in COVID-19 (dated by TCRdb to 2020 to 2022). The study in broad terms: The collaborator samples originated in the United States, Italy and Spain and spanned the acute and convalescent phases of COVID-19. The prospective study material was composed of cDNA or gDNA derived from T cells, B-cell-depleted T cells, or PBMCs. Subjects who had been exposed to COVID-19, were actively infected with it, or had recovered from it provided the deeply sampled blood TCRbeta repertoires that made up the dataset. A freely available public database, intended as a resource for researchers studying the immune response to SARS-CoV-2, is where the repertoires were released. Samples were obtained from the ongoing ImmuneRACE study (first 160 participants) and from over a thousand subjects provided by 6 global collaborators. Nearly every sample came with metadata listing a de-identified subject ID, COVID-19 status, age in years and sex. HLA class I and class II types, where available, came from metadata supplied by the sample provider rather than from assay-based typing.

Overall study results and their limits: How much clinical and demographic metadata was included differed by source and by participant, and the metadata was provided uncurated.

TCRbeta CDR3 regions were amplified from genomic DNA by means of the immunoSEQ Assay, a bias-controlled multiplex PCR. Under the source paper's analysis protocol: Nucleated cell counts per sample were estimated from amplification of reference gene primers within the assay. To quantify the absolute abundance of each unique TCRbeta CDR3 rearrangement, sequence reads were collapsed and filtered. Productive Simpson clonality was computed per sample as the square root of Simpson's diversity index over productive rearrangements. TCRdb mirrors the immuneACCESS table, restricted to in-frame sequences. Some clones are absent from its copies; in checked studies, under half trace to an unresolved V gene, and the reason for the others is unknown. V, J and clone size reflect that table, while D and trimming were determined from the DNA. This sample comprises about 370,000 clones, 75% to 90% of them detected only once. Of the sample, 1% is held by the ten largest clones.

Regarding this clone: Its specific antigen is unknown. The sample holds no much larger clone one base away, and base qualities are not on file.

The CDR3, cysteine through phenylalanine, is 13 amino acids long. The only DNA kept is the CDR3, 39 bases in frame from the first base. Between the V and J ends, shortened by 2 bases and 7 bases respectively, the junction contains 12 bases. CDR1 and CDR2, per the germline V gene, are SGHRS and YFSETQ. Participants in the prospective study were aged about 18 to 100 years, lived in more than 20 United States geographic areas, and enrolled through a virtual design. Cohort assignment in the prospective study relied on participant-reported clinical history from a screening survey and a study questionnaire. Recovered participants in ImmuneRACE Cohort 3 were defined as having two consecutive negative NP/OP PCR tests, clearance from a healthcare professional, or resolution of symptoms. In the prospective study, whole blood, serum and a nasopharyngeal or oropharyngeal swab were collected from each participant by mobile phlebotomists. Participants in the prospective study had the option to provide additional blood draws and questionnaires over a 2-month period. Prospective study blood samples were shipped either frozen or at room temperature before DNA extraction.

The sequence was collected from a man aged 18 to 29 who had recovered from COVID-19. The chain couples TRBV5-1 to TRBJ1-1, and TRBD1 may be the D gene, going by 5 matching bases. The sequencing sample was made of PBMCs or T cells enriched from blood (not recorded which). The nucleotide sequence is TGCGCCAGCAGCTTTAGGGGCGCAGATGAAGCTTTCTTT. This is translated as CASSFRGADEAFF.